The next 2 T cell receptor beta chains were all read from a single sample in a study of T cell changes during pregnancy in multiple sclerosis. The method was immunoSEQ multiplex PCR; TCRdb's version includes in-frame clones alone and lacks a portion of them. The table shows around 30,000 clones, with about nine tenths occurring only once. Here the sequenced sample was CD8+ T cells from peripheral blood mononuclear cells, taken in the second trimester of pregnancy. Receptors originate from a female donor with multiple sclerosis, enrolled in a pregnancy study.

The chain is built from TRBV13 and TRBJ2-7; 7 bases fit TRBD1. V lost 5 bases to trimming and J lost 7 bases; unmatched junction nucleotides: 11. CDR3 length: 14 residues. Germline CDR1 reads PRHDT; CDR2 reads FYEKMQ (reference sequence). In nucleotides, the CDR3 is TGTGCCAGCAGCCCCCTGGACAGGCTGGAGGAGCAGTACTTC. Protein sequence: CASSPLDRLEEQYF.

V gene TRBV18 combines with J gene TRBJ1-2, with D possibly being TRBD1 (5 bases). V was trimmed by 4 bases and J by 0 bases, leaving 15 bases between them. Germline CDR1 is KGHSH and CDR2 is LQKENI. CDR3 length: 16 amino acids. CDR3 sequence (DNA): TGTGCCAGCTCACATATTGAGACAGCTTCTAACTATGGCTACACCTTC. Amino acids: CASSHIETASNYGYTF.